This T cell receptor (beta chain) stems from a study of blood T cell repertoires in COVID-19. The overall study: The origin of the acute and convalescent COVID-19 samples was the United States, Italy and Spain. The cDNA or gDNA used as material had been derived from T cells, B-cell-depleted T cells, or PBMCs.

Libraries were prepared by immunoSEQ multiplex PCR; TCRdb keeps only in-frame clonotypes and omits some of them. This sample has roughly 150,000 clones, with over 80% found just once. Germline assignment: CDR1 LNHDA and CDR2 SQIVND (reference sequence). The ends were cut back, 5 bases at V and 5 bases at J, with 9 bases in the middle. This CDR3 spans 13 amino acids. This clone has only a few counts. Sequencing input: peripheral blood. This TCR was sampled from an elderly woman with acute or convalescent COVID-19. The rearrangement uses TRBV19 and TRBJ1-4, with D possibly being TRBD1 (5 bases). CDR3 in DNA: TGTGCCAGTAGTGACAGCTCAAATGAAAAACTGTTTTTT. This translates into CASSDSSNEKLFF. The full variable domain, in which reference TRBV19 and TRBJ1-4 provide the parts outside the CDR3, is DGGITQSPKYLFRKEGQNVTLSCEQNLNHDAMYWYRQDPGQGLRLIYYSQIVNDFQKGDIAEGYSVSREKKESFPLTVTSAQKNPTAFYLCASSDSSNEKLFFGSGTQLSVL.